This T cell receptor (beta chain) was identified in a study of CD8 T cells in Susac syndrome. After extraction with the RNeasy kit, roughly 0.5 to 1 ug of the RNA was reverse transcribed using random hexamers. TCRdb re-derived calls from the immunoSEQ multiplex PCR reads in MiXCR, one entry per CDR3 protein. The repertoire holds around 190,000 distinct CDR3 sequences, with just under 95% as singletons. The CDR3 contains 17 residues. V lost 3 bases to trimming and J lost 6 bases, with 21 bases between them. The sequencing sample was made of CD4+ T cells from PBMCs. The chain has TRBV23-1 and TRBJ1-5; a possible D gene is TRBD1 (6 bases). TRBV23-1 is known as an ORF, though its function is uncertain. This receptor was obtained from a human donor in good health. The DNA of the CDR3 is TGCGCCAGCAGTCACAAACGCCGGGACAAAGTATGTCAGCCCCAGCATTTT. Amino acids: CASSHKRRDKVCQPQHF.